The source of this TCR beta chain is a study of memory CD4+ T cells and cytomegalovirus serostatus. This clone was observed a handful of times. Single viable CD3+CD4+CD8-CD45RO+ cells were sorted as the memory CD4+ T cells. V gave up 3 bases and J gave up 2 bases; unmatched junction bases: 6. Germline-derived CDR1 and CDR2 are SGHRS and YFSETQ. The CDR3 sequence is 17 residues long. Authors' analysis steps: After removing out-of-frame reads, 2 million to 2.5 million distinct TCRbeta sequences remained. Profiled with immunoSEQ multiplex PCR; TCRdb holds only in-frame clones, not every one. The DNA was the basis for D and trimming; V, J and clone size are from that table. The sample consists of about 50,000 clones, around 77% of them appearing once.

Material: memory CD4+ T cells from blood. This receptor was identified in an adult in good health and CMV-seronegative. The V and J genes are TRBV5-1 and TRBJ2-6; the match to TRBD1 covers 9 bases. The CDR3 nucleotides read TGCGCCAGCAGCTCCACTACAGGGGGCACTGGGGCCAACGTCCTGACTTTC. It codes for CASSSTTGGTGANVLTF.